This TCR beta chain appears in the sequencing data of a study of Japanese encephalitis immunity and Zika vaccine responses (dated by TCRdb to the early 2020s). General notes on the study: Three 5.0 ug doses of alum-adjuvanted ZPIV were administered to included participants at weeks 0, 4 and 28. Some 11 participants were given two doses of JEV vaccine (IXIARO) 28 days apart, two to three months before the first ZPIV dose. One dose of YFV vaccine (YF-VAX) was administered before ZPIV to about a dozen participants, and nine participants were flavivirus-naive. Six representative participants per pre-vaccination group were picked for TCR sequencing, using samples from week 52 and from week 0, the point after pre-vaccination but before ZPIV. In addition, the TCR repertoires of a few flavivirus-naive individuals were analyzed at weeks 2, 6 and 52 after ZPIV vaccination began. For stimulation, either ZIKV structural-protein peptide pools divided into flavivirus-conserved and non-conserved sets were used, or JEV or YFV peptides matching the pre-vaccination. ZIKV peptides were 15-mers overlapping by 11 residues, selected for NetMHCpan/NetMHCII-predicted epitopes with affinity below 50 nM. The study examined whether earlier vaccination against Japanese encephalitis virus (JEV) or yellow fever virus (YFV) influenced CD4 T cell responses to the Zika vaccine. The paper as a whole reports these results and caveats: Rather than the whole vaccinated cohort, the analysis covered just a subset of trial participants, namely those who received three doses and had adequate samples. Peptide-pool deconvolution was not performed because of sample size limitations, and consequently the individual peptides driving cross-reactive responses were not identified. Only a few individuals showed CD8 T cell responses to ZIKV peptide pools, and those responses were very low in magnitude. After ZPIV, repertoire richness of CD4 T cells responding to conserved ZIKV epitopes significantly decreased in JEV-pre-vaccinated donors. Samples clustered by participant with no similarity between individuals, suggesting no public TCRs were detected. Compared with YFV-pre-vaccinated donors, JEV-pre-vaccinated donors had higher repertoire similarity across time-points and stimulations, indicating that more clonotypes were common to ZIKV and JEV stimulation.

PBMCs were labeled with CellTrace CFSE and were cultured for roughly six days in RPMI containing about 8% human serum plus peptide pools at around 0.99 ug/mL each. Unfixed proliferating CD4 T cells were sorted on a BD FACSAria as live CD56-CD19-CD16-CD3+CD4+ CFSE-low cells. Enrolled adults were healthy and were found to be seronegative for ZIKV, JEV, YFV, DENV and WNV by microneutralization screening. Samples came from a phase 1, double-blinded, randomized, placebo-controlled trial of an alum-adjuvanted Zika purified-inactivated virus (ZPIV) vaccine. Peripheral blood mononuclear cells were isolated by standard procedure and stored frozen in liquid nitrogen until use. Taken from cysteine to phenylalanine, the CDR3 has 16 residues. The entry retains the CDR3 DNA only, 48 bases that are in frame from base 1. At the junction V is shortened by 6 bases and J by 2 bases; bases outside the gene matches: 9. Per the germline V gene (reference sequence), GTSNPN is the CDR1 and SVGIG is the CDR2.

By sample share, this clonotype is medium-sized (0.01 to 0.1%). No much larger clone exists at a distance of one base, and base qualities are not known. Library preparation was by 5' RACE. Before sequencing, TCRbeta libraries were pooled in proportion to the sorted cell numbers of each library. RNAzol RT was used to extract total RNA from the sorted cells, and cDNA was then synthesized using an oligo(dT) primer together with a template-switching oligo. The TCRbeta V-CDR3-J region was amplified by PCR between a SMARTer oligo primer and a TCRbeta constant-region primer using Kapa HiFi. A second PCR added Illumina adaptors and sample-specific index barcodes, with HighPrep bead cleanup and Bioanalyzer confirmation of a roughly 650 bp band. Sequencing of the libraries was done on an Illumina MiSeq using 2x151 bp paired-end reads. Per the authors' processing: An in-house Java program demultiplexed the reads, while MiXCR assigned TCRbeta annotations and counted clonotypes. Repertoire overlap used Morisita-Horn indices from the R package vegan, with UPGMA clustering and Circos plots of recurring clonotypes. Shannon diversity and richness were normalized to the maximum possible value based on input cell numbers, so that values between 0 and 1 were obtained. CDR3beta sequences were aligned with MUSCLE, distances were computed with SeqinR, and multidimensional scaling was plotted in R. The public reads were run again by TCRdb, first through fastp at Q25 and then through MiXCR, and only productive beta chains were kept. Rows are unified per CDR3 protein, each entry keeping the most common DNA and genes. It is TCRdb's table, rather than the study itself, that gives the V and J calls and clone size. This sample holds 1,000 or so distinct CDR3 sequences; around 3% were observed only once. The ten largest clonotypes hold roughly 18% of the sample.

The sequence is built from TRBV30 and TRBJ1-3, and TRBD1 aligns with 11 junction nucleotides. The sequences come from antigen-activated CD4+ T cells from blood, cultured, collected during a Zika inactivated vaccine study. This clonotype originated in an adult man who received an inactivated Zika virus vaccine. Read as DNA, the sequence is TGTGCCTGTCGACAACCGGACAGGGGGCCTGGAAACACCATATATTTT. Its coded protein is CACRQPDRGPGNTIYF. The CDR3, completed at both ends by the reference TRBV30 and TRBJ1-3 genes, gives the full variable domain SQTIHQWPATLVQPVGSPLSLECTVEGTSNPNLYWYRQAAGRGLQLLFYSVGIGQISSEVPQNLSASRPQDRQFILSSKKLLLSDSGFYLCACRQPDRGPGNTIYFGEGSWLTVV.